A selection of T cell receptor beta chains follows, all from one sample in a study of metastatic and nonmetastatic thyroid tumors. TCRdb reanalyzed the PCR reads with MiXCR. Of 25,000 to 35,000 clones listed, 4% are singletons. The sequencing sample was made of blood. The receptor source for this set is a female donor with papillary thyroid cancer or a benign thyroid nodule (not recorded which). Some clones in this sample may be carry-over from other donors' samples. Both conserved end residues are part of each CDR3. The D gene is left open where the match is weak. Some rows have no size entry. The others give once, few or many, or a class for an expanded clone.

v_call: TRBV11-3; clone_size: few; d_call: TRBD2; j_call: TRBJ2-7; cdr3_length: 13; cdr3_aa: CASSLLAGDEQYF; cdr3_nt: TGTGCCAGCAGCTTACTAGCGGGAGACGAGCAGTACTTC
v_call: TRBV18; clone_size: NA; d_call: NA; j_call: TRBJ1-5; cdr3_length: 18; cdr3_aa: CASSPTSHGFGGNQPQHF; cdr3_nt: TGTGCCAGCTCACCAACGAGTCATGGGTTCGGCGGCAATCAGCCCCAGCATTTT
v_call: TRBV19; clone_size: medium-sized; d_call: TRBD1; j_call: TRBJ1-2; cdr3_length: 16; cdr3_aa: CASSSTRDRINYGYTF; cdr3_nt: TGTGCCAGTAGTTCAACCCGGGACAGAATCAACTATGGCTACACCTTC
v_call: TRBV6-2/TRBV6-3; clone_size: few; d_call: NA; j_call: TRBJ2-6; cdr3_length: 13; cdr3_aa: CASSSSGANVLTF; cdr3_nt: TGTGCCAGCAGCTCTTCTGGGGCCAACGTCCTGACTTTC
v_call: TRBV15; clone_size: NA; d_call: NA; j_call: TRBJ1-5; cdr3_length: 17; cdr3_aa: CATNRDIVRAAGQPHHF; cdr3_nt: TGTGCCACCAACAGAGATATCGTCAGAGCGGCCGGTCAGCCCCATCATTTT
v_call: TRBV5-1; clone_size: few; d_call: NA; j_call: TRBJ1-3; cdr3_length: 16; cdr3_aa: CASSVGHPSSGNTIYF; cdr3_nt: TGCGCCAGCAGCGTAGGACACCCGAGCTCTGGAAACACCATATATTTT
v_call: TRBV7-2; clone_size: NA; d_call: NA; j_call: TRBJ1-2; cdr3_length: 15; cdr3_aa: CASILALPVQRGYTF; cdr3_nt: TGTGCCAGCATCTTAGCGCTTCCGGTACAGCGGGGCTACACCTTC
v_call: TRBV5-1; clone_size: medium-sized; d_call: NA; j_call: TRBJ2-3; cdr3_length: 14; cdr3_aa: CASRIGSVEDTQYF; cdr3_nt: TGCGCCAGCAGGATCGGGAGTGTGGAAGATACGCAGTATTTT
v_call: TRBV2; clone_size: many; d_call: NA; j_call: TRBJ2-1; cdr3_length: 17; cdr3_aa: CASSHPMGGVPDNEQFF; cdr3_nt: TGTGCCAGCAGCCACCCCATGGGGGGAGTCCCCGACAATGAGCAGTTCTTC
v_call: TRBV6-2/TRBV6-3; clone_size: few; d_call: NA; j_call: TRBJ1-2; cdr3_length: 15; cdr3_aa: CASTETWDISYGYTF; cdr3_nt: TGTGCCAGCACTGAGACCTGGGATATCAGCTATGGCTACACCTTC
v_call: TRBV18; clone_size: few; d_call: TRBD1; j_call: TRBJ1-1; cdr3_length: 15; cdr3_aa: CASSTGTGANTEAFF; cdr3_nt: TGTGCCAGCTCAACAGGGACAGGGGCGAACACTGAAGCTTTCTTT
v_call: TRBV5-8; clone_size: many; d_call: NA; j_call: TRBJ1-2; cdr3_length: 15; cdr3_aa: CASSFSRQAESGYTF; cdr3_nt: TGTGCCAGCAGCTTCTCTCGACAGGCAGAGAGTGGCTACACCTTC
v_call: TRBV10-3; clone_size: NA; d_call: TRBD1; j_call: TRBJ2-7; cdr3_length: 13; cdr3_aa: CAISPGQGAEQYF; cdr3_nt: TGTGCCATCAGCCCCGGACAGGGGGCCGAGCAGTACTTC
v_call: TRBV15; clone_size: few; d_call: NA; j_call: TRBJ2-1; cdr3_length: 14; cdr3_aa: CATSRDLAGNEQFF; cdr3_nt: TGTGCCACCAGCAGAGATCTGGCAGGGAATGAGCAGTTCTTC
v_call: TRBV11-2; clone_size: NA; d_call: NA; j_call: TRBJ2-5; cdr3_length: 15; cdr3_aa: CASSLGRHPQETQYF; cdr3_nt: TGTGCCAGCAGCTTAGGTCGCCACCCCCAAGAGACCCAGTACTTC
v_call: TRBV12-3/TRBV12-4; clone_size: many; d_call: TRBD1; j_call: TRBJ2-3; cdr3_length: 17; cdr3_aa: CASSYRKGAPESDTQYF; cdr3_nt: TGTGCCAGCAGCTACCGAAAGGGGGCGCCAGAGTCAGATACGCAGTATTTT
v_call: TRBV19; clone_size: many; d_call: NA; j_call: TRBJ1-5; cdr3_length: 15; cdr3_aa: CASSLTSGSYQPQHF; cdr3_nt: TGTGCCAGTAGTCTAACCTCAGGGAGTTACCAGCCCCAGCATTTT
v_call: TRBV12-3/TRBV12-4; clone_size: many; d_call: NA; j_call: TRBJ1-1; cdr3_length: 15; cdr3_aa: CASSTPGRANTEAFF; cdr3_nt: TGTGCCAGCAGCACCCCAGGTAGGGCGAACACTGAAGCTTTCTTT
v_call: TRBV6-1; clone_size: few; d_call: NA; j_call: TRBJ2-3; cdr3_length: 12; cdr3_aa: CASRESTDTQYF; cdr3_nt: TGTGCCAGCCGGGAGAGCACAGATACGCAGTATTTT
v_call: TRBV10-3; clone_size: many; d_call: NA; j_call: TRBJ2-5; cdr3_length: 14; cdr3_aa: CAISESGGQETQYF; cdr3_nt: TGTGCCATCAGTGAGTCAGGCGGCCAAGAGACCCAGTACTTC
v_call: TRBV2; clone_size: many; d_call: NA; j_call: TRBJ2-5; cdr3_length: 12; cdr3_aa: CASKRLAETQYF; cdr3_nt: TGTGCCAGCAAGCGTCTAGCGGAGACCCAGTACTTC
v_call: TRBV6-2/TRBV6-3; clone_size: few; d_call: TRBD1; j_call: TRBJ2-3; cdr3_length: 16; cdr3_aa: CASRLGGQPSTDTQYF; cdr3_nt: TGTGCCAGCCGCTTAGGGGGACAGCCTAGCACAGATACGCAGTATTTT
v_call: TRBV6-1; clone_size: NA; d_call: TRBD1; j_call: TRBJ1-1; cdr3_length: 13; cdr3_aa: CASTGTDNTEAFF; cdr3_nt: TGTGCCAGCACGGGGACAGATAACACTGAAGCTTTCTTT
v_call: TRBV28; clone_size: few; d_call: NA; j_call: TRBJ2-7; cdr3_length: 11; cdr3_aa: CASSFGYEQYF; cdr3_nt: TGTGCCAGCAGTTTTGGGTACGAGCAGTACTTC
v_call: TRBV20-1; clone_size: few; d_call: TRBD2; j_call: TRBJ2-1; cdr3_length: 17; cdr3_aa: CSAGGTSGVSSYNEQFF; cdr3_nt: TGCAGTGCTGGGGGGACTAGCGGGGTTAGCTCCTACAATGAGCAGTTCTTC
v_call: TRBV30; clone_size: NA; d_call: NA; j_call: TRBJ1-2; cdr3_length: 11; cdr3_aa: CASANGPGYTF; cdr3_nt: TGTGCCTCGGCGAATGGACCTGGCTACACCTTC
v_call: TRBV20-1; clone_size: few; d_call: NA; j_call: TRBJ2-7; cdr3_length: 16; cdr3_aa: CSANGGRRGSSYEQYF; cdr3_nt: TGCAGTGCTAATGGAGGGCGTAGGGGGAGTTCCTACGAGCAGTACTTC
v_call: TRBV10-3; clone_size: many; d_call: NA; j_call: TRBJ2-7; cdr3_length: 13; cdr3_aa: CAQGAPLAYEQYF; cdr3_nt: TGTGCCCAGGGAGCGCCGTTAGCCTACGAGCAGTACTTC
v_call: TRBV6-1; clone_size: NA; d_call: NA; j_call: TRBJ2-3; cdr3_length: 16; cdr3_aa: CASKASGRGLTDTQYF; cdr3_nt: TGTGCCAGCAAGGCCTCGGGGCGGGGCCTCACAGATACGCAGTATTTT
v_call: TRBV5-1; clone_size: NA; d_call: NA; j_call: TRBJ2-7; cdr3_length: 14; cdr3_aa: CASSLAGAGYEQYF; cdr3_nt: TGCGCCAGCAGCTTGGCGGGAGCAGGGTACGAGCAGTACTTC
v_call: TRBV11-2; clone_size: few; d_call: TRBD2; j_call: TRBJ2-3; cdr3_length: 19; cdr3_aa: CASSLEAGTSGLSTDTQYF; cdr3_nt: TGTGCCAGCAGCTTAGAGGCCGGGACTAGCGGGCTTAGCACAGATACGCAGTATTTT